These T cell receptor beta chains were read from a single sample in a study of blood T cell repertoires in COVID-19. Libraries were prepared by immunoSEQ multiplex PCR; TCRdb keeps only in-frame clonotypes and omits some of them. The table shows 250,000 to 300,000 clones, with approximately 91% occurring only once. The source material was peripheral blood. The receptors here all came from a woman in her forties who had recovered from COVID-19. Both conserved end residues are part of each CDR3. Fields, in order: V gene, clone size, D gene, J gene, CDR3 DNA, CDR3 protein. A D gene is named only where the DNA matches it firmly. Some rows have no size entry. The others give once, few or many, or a class for an expanded clone.

TRBV5-1	NA	NA	TRBJ2-7	TGCGCCAGCAGCTTTTCGGGCTCCTACGAGCAGTACTTC	CASSFSGSYEQYF
TRBV5-1	NA	TRBD2	TRBJ2-7	TGCGCCAGCAGCTTGGGGAAAACTAGCGGGACAACCTACGAGCAGTACTTC	CASSLGKTSGTTYEQYF
TRBV9	NA	NA	TRBJ2-1	TGTGCCAGCAGCCCTCCCGGACTCCCCTACAATGAGCAGTTCTTC	CASSPPGLPYNEQFF
TRBV27	few	TRBD1	TRBJ1-5	TGTGCCAGCGGTCCCGGACAGGGGGGTCAGCCCCAGCATTTT	CASGPGQGGQPQHF
TRBV20-1	NA	TRBD2	TRBJ2-1	TGCAGTGCTAGTCTGGCGGGAGGGTATGAGCAGTTCTTC	CSASLAGGYEQFF
TRBV9	NA	NA	TRBJ1-1	TGTGCCAGCAGCACTCATCAGGGTAACACTGAAGCTTTCTTT	CASSTHQGNTEAFF
TRBV5-5	NA	TRBD1	TRBJ1-1	TGTGCCAGCAGCTTGGAGGGGGCTGGAACTGAAGCTTTCTTT	CASSLEGAGTEAFF
TRBV5-4	NA	TRBD2	TRBJ2-2	TGTGCCAGCAGCGTTGTAAGGACTAGCGGGAGCACCGGGGAGCTGTTTTTT	CASSVVRTSGSTGELFF
TRBV13	once	TRBD1	TRBJ1-2	TGTGCCAGCGGCGACAGGGGGCCGAGGGGCTACACCTTC	CASGDRGPRGYTF
TRBV5-1	NA	NA	TRBJ2-3	TGCGCCAGCAGCCGAGAGACAGATACGCAGTATTTT	CASSRETDTQYF